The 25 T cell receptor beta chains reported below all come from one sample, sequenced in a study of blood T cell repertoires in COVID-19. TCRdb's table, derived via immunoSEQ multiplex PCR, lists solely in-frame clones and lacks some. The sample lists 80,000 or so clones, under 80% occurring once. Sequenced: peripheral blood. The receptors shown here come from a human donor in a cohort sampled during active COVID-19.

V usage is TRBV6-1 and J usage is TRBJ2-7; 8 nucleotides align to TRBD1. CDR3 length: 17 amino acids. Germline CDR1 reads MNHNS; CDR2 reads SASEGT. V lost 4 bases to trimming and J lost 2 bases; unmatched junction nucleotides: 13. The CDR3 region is CASSGALAGTGTYEQYF. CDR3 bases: TGTGCCAGCAGTGGGGCCCTTGCTGGGACAGGAACCTACGAGCAGTACTTC.

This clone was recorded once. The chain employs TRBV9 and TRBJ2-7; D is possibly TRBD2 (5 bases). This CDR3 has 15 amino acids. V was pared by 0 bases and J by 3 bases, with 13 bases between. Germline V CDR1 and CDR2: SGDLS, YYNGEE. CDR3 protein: CASSVAPGEVYEQYF. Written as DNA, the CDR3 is TGTGCCAGCAGCGTAGCGCCCGGGGAAGTCTACGAGCAGTACTTC.

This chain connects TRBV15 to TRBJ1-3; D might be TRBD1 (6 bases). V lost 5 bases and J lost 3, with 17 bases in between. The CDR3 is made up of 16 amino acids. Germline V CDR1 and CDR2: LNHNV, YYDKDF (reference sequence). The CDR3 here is CATSGTGQNVGNTIYF. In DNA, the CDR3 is TGTGCCACCAGCGGAACCGGACAGAATGTTGGAAACACCATATATTTT.

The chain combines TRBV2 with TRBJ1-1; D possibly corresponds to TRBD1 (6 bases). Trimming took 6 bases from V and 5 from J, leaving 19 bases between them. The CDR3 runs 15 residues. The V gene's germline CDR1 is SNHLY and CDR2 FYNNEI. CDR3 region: CASSLPPQGKTEAFF. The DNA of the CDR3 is TGTGCCAGCAGCCTCCCCCCACAGGGCAAGACTGAAGCTTTCTTT.

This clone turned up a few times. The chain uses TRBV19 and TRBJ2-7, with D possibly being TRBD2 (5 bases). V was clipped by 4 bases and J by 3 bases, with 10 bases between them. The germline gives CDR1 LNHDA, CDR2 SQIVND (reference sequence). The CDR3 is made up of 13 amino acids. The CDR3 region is CASSKPSSYEQYF. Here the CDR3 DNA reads TGTGCCAGTAGTAAACCTAGCAGCTACGAGCAGTACTTC.

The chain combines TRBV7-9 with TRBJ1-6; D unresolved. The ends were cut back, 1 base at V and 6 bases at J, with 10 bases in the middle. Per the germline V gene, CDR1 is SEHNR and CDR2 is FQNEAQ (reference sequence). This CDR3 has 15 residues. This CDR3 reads CASSLGTVSNSPLHF. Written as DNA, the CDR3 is TGTGCCAGCAGCTTAGGAACAGTTAGTAATTCACCCCTCCACTTT. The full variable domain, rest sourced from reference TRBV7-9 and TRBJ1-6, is DTGVSQNPRHKITKRGQNVTFRCDPISEHNRLYWYRQTLGQGPEFLTYFQNEAQLEKSRLLSDRFSAERPKGSFSTLEIQRTEQGDSAMYLCASSLGTVSNSPLHFGNGTRLTVT.

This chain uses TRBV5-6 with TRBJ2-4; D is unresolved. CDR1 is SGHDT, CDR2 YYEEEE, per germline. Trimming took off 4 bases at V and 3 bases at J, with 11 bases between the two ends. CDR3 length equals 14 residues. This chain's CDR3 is CASSPGPGKNIQYF. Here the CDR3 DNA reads TGTGCCAGCAGCCCTGGGCCAGGCAAAAACATTCAGTACTTC.

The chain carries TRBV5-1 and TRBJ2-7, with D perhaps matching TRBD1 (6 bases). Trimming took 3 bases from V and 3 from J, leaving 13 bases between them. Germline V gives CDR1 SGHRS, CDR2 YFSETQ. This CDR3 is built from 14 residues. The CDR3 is CASSYTTGFYEQYF. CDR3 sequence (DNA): TGCGCCAGCAGCTACACAACAGGGTTCTACGAGCAGTACTTC. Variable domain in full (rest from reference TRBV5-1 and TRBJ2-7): KAGVTQTPRYLIKTRGQQVTLSCSPISGHRSVSWYQQTPGQGLQFLFEYFSETQRNKGNFPGRFSGRQFSNSRSEMNVSTLELGDSALYLCASSYTTGFYEQYFGPGTRLTVT.

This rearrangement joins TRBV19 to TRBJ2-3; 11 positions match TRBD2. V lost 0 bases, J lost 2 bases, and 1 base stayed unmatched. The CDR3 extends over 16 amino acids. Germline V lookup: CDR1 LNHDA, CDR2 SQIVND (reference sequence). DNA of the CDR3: TGTGCCAGTAGTATAGAGACTAGCGGGACCACAGATACGCAGTATTTT. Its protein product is CASSIETSGTTDTQYF.

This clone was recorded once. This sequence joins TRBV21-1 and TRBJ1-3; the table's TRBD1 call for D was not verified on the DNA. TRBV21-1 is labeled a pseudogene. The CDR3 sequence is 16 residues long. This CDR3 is CASMWPGVVSGNTIYF. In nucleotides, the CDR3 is TGTGCCAGCATGTGGCCAGGGGTCGTCTCTGGAAACACCATATATTTT.

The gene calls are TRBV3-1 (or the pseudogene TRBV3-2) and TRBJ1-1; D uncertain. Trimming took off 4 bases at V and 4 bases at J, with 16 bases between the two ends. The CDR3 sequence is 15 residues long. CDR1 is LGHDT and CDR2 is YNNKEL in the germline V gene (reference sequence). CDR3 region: CASSPARLLTTEAFF. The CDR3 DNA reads TGTGCCAGCAGCCCCGCGCGGCTCTTGACCACTGAAGCTTTCTTT.

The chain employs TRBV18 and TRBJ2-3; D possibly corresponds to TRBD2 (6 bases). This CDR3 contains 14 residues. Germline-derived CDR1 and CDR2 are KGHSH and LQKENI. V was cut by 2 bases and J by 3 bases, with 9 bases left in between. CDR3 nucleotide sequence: TGTGCCAGCTCACCATGGGGAGGAACAGATACGCAGTATTTT. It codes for CASSPWGGTDTQYF.

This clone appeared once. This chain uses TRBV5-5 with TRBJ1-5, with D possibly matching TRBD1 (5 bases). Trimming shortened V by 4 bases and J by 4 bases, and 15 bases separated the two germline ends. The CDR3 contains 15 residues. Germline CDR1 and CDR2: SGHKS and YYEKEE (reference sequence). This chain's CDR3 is CASSPGAGDNQPQHF. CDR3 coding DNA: TGTGCCAGCAGCCCTGGGGCCGGCGATAATCAGCCCCAGCATTTT.

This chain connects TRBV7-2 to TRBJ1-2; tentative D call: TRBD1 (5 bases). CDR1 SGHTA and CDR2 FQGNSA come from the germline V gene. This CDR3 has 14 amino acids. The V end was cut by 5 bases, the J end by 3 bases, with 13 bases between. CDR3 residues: CASSPGNTYYGYTF. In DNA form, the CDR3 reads TGTGCCAGCAGCCCAGGGAATACCTACTATGGCTACACCTTC. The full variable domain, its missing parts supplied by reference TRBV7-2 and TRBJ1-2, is GAGVSQSPSNKVTEKGKDVELRCDPISGHTALYWYRQSLGQGLEFLIYFQGNSAPDKSGLPSDRFSAERTGGSVSTLTIQRTQQEDSAVYLCASSPGNTYYGYTFGSGTRLTVV.

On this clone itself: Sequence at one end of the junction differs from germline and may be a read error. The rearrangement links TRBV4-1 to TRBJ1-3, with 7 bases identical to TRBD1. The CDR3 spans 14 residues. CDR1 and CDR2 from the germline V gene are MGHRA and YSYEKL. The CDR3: CASSQGTAGTTIYF. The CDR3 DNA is TGCGCCAGCAGCCAGGGGACAGCTGGAACCACCATATATTTT.

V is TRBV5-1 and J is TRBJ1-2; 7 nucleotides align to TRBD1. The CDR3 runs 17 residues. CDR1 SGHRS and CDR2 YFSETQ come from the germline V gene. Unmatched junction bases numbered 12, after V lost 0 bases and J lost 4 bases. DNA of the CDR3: TGCGCCAGCAGCTTGGCCTCCGGGACAGACTTCGGCTATGGCTACACCTTC. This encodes CASSLASGTDFGYGYTF.

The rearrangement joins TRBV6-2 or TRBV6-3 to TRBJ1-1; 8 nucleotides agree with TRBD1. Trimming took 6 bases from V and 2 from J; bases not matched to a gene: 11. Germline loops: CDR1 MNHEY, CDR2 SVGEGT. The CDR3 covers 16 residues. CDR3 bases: TGTGCCAGCAGCCCTACCCTGACAGGGGTAAACACTGAAGCTTTCTTT. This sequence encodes CASSPTLTGVNTEAFF.

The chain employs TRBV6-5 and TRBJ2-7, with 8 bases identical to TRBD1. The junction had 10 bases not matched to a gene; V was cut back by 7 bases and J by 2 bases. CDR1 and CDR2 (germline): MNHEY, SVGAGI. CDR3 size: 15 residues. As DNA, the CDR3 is TGTGCCAGCACCATAACCGGGACAGGACCCTACGAGCAGTACTTC. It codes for CASTITGTGPYEQYF.

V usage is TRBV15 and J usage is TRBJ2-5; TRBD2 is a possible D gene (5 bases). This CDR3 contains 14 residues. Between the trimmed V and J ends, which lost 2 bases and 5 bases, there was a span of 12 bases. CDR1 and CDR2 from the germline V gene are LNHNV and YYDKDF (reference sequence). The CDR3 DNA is TGTGCCACCAGCAGAAGAGGGCCTCCGGAGACCCAGTACTTC. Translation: CATSRRGPPETQYF.

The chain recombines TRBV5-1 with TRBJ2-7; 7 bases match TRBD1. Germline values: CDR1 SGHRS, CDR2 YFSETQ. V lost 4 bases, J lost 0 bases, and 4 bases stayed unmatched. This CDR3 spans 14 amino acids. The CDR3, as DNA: TGCGCCAGCAGCCATGGACAGGCCTCCTACGAGCAGTACTTC. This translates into CASSHGQASYEQYF.

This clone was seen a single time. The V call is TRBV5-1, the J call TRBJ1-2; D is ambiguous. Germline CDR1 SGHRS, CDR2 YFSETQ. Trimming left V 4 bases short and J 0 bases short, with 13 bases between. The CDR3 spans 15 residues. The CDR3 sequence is CASSRGLPANYGYTF. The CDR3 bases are TGCGCCAGCAGCCGTGGTCTCCCAGCTAACTATGGCTACACCTTC. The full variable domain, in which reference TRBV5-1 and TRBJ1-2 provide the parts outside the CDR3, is KAGVTQTPRYLIKTRGQQVTLSCSPISGHRSVSWYQQTPGQGLQFLFEYFSETQRNKGNFPGRFSGRQFSNSRSEMNVSTLELGDSALYLCASSRGLPANYGYTFGSGTRLTVV.

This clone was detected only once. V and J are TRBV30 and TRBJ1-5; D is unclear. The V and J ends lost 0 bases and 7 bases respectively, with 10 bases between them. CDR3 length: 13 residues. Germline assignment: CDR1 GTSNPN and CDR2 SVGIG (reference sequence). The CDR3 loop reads CAWSVTEDQPQHF. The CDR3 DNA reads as TGTGCCTGGAGTGTAACAGAAGACCAGCCCCAGCATTTT. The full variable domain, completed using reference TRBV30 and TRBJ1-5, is SQTIHQWPATLVQPVGSPLSLECTVEGTSNPNLYWYRQAAGRGLQLLFYSVGIGQISSEVPQNLSASRPQDRQFILSSKKLLLSDSGFYLCAWSVTEDQPQHFGDGTRLSIL.

CDR3 loop: CATSRDRNRGGETQYF. Here the CDR3 DNA reads TGTGCCACCAGCAGAGATCGGAACAGGGGTGGGGAGACCCAGTACTTC. V is TRBV15 and J is TRBJ2-5; 7 bases map to TRBD1. The length of the CDR3 is 16 residues. The V gene's germline CDR1 is LNHNV and CDR2 YYDKDF (reference sequence). Losses at the gene ends were 0 bases for V and 5 bases for J; bases not matched to a gene: 9.

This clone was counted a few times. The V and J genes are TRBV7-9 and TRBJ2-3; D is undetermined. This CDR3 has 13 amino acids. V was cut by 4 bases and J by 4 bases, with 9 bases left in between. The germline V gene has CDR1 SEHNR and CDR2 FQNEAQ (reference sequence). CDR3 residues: CASSYRLADTQYF. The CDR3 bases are TGTGCCAGCAGCTACCGGTTGGCAGATACGCAGTATTTT.

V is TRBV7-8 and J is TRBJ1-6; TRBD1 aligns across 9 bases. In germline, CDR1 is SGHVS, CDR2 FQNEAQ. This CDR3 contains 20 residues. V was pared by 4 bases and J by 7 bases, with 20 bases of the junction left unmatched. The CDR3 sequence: CASSYNRGPDLTPRNSPLHF. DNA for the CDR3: TGTGCCAGCAGCTACAACAGGGGGCCCGACCTGACTCCTAGGAATTCACCCCTCCACTTT.